This paragraph covers one T cell receptor (beta chain) sequence. In Seattle, patients joined the study during active infection and were tracked longitudinally. The data belong to a study of blood T cell repertoires in COVID-19. At the level of the study: The United States, Italy and Spain supplied acute and convalescent COVID-19 samples. The cDNA or gDNA used as material had been derived from T cells, B-cell-depleted T cells, or PBMCs.

Germline CDR1 reads SQVTM; CDR2 reads ANQGSEA. The CDR3 has 13 amino acids. V lost 4 bases, J lost 1 base, and 10 bases lay in between. Per the authors' pipeline: Amplification with reference gene primers provided the estimates of nucleated cell counts. Clones were sequenced by immunoSEQ multiplex PCR, and TCRdb holds only the in-frame ones, with some missing. That table gives V, J and clone size, and the DNA gave D and trimming. Counted here are approximately 200,000 clones, more than 70% occurring once; the ten biggest clones make up around a sixth. The TCR was taken from a person aged 70 to 79 with COVID-19, enrolled during active disease. This chain uses TRBV29-1 with TRBJ1-1; possible D gene TRBD1, 5 bases. The sequencing input was peripheral blood. The CDR3 nucleotides are TGCAGCGTTGCGCGGGGGGGGAACACTGAAGCTTTCTTT. Protein sequence: CSVARGGNTEAFF.